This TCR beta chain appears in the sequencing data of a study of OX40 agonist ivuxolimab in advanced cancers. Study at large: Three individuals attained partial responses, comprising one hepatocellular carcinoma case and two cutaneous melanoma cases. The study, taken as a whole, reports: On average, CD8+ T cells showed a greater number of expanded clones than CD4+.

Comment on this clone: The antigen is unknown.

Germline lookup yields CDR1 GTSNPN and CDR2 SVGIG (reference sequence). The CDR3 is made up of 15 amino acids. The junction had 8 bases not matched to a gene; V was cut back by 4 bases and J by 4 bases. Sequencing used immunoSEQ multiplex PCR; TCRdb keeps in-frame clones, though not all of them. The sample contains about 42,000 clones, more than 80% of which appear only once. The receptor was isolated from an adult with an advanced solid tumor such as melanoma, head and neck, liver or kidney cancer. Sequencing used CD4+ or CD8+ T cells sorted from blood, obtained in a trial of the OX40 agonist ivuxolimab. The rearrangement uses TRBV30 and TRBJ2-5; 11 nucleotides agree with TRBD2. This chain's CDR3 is CAWITLAGGRETQYF. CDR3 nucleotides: TGTGCCTGGATTACCCTAGCGGGAGGCCGAGAGACCCAGTACTTC.